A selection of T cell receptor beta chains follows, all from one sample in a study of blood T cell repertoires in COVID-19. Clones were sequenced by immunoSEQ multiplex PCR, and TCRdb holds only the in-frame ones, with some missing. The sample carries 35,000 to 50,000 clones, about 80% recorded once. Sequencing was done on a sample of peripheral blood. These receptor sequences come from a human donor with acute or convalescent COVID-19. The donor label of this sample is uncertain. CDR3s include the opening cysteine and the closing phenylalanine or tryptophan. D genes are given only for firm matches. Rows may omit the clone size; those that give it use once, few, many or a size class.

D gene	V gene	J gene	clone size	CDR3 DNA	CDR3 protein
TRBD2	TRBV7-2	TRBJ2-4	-	TGTGCCAGCAGTTTAAGTCTAGCGGGGGTATCTCAGTACTTC	CASSLSLAGVSQYF
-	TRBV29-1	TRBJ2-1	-	TGCAGCGTTGACGTGTACAATGAGCAGTTCTTC	CSVDVYNEQFF
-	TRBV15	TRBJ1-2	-	TGTGCCACCAGCAGAGCACTAGGCTACACCTTC	CATSRALGYTF
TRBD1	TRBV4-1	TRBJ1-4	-	TGCGCCAGCAGCCAAGAACCCGGGACAGGGAGGATTGAAAAACTGTTTTTT	CASSQEPGTGRIEKLFF
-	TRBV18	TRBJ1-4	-	TGTGCCAGCTTTATAAAAAAAGCGGCTAATGAAAAACTGTTTTTT	CASFIKKAANEKLFF
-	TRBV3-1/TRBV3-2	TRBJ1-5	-	TGTGCCAGCAGCCAAGGGAGATATGGACAGCCCCAGCATTTT	CASSQGRYGQPQHF
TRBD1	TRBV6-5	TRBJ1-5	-	TGTGCCATCCGGGACAGGGTTGGTCAGCCCCAGCATTTT	CAIRDRVGQPQHF
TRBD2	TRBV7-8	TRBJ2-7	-	TGTGCCAGCAGCTGGCGGGAGACCTACGAGCAGTACTTC	CASSWRETYEQYF
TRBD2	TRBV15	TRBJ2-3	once	TGTGCCACCAGCAGACAAGGACTAGCGGGGGTTACAGATACGCAGTATTTT	CATSRQGLAGVTDTQYF
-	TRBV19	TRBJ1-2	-	TGTGCCAGTAGTCCCCTCCTACAGGGTGACCTCACCTATGGCTACACCTTC	CASSPLLQGDLTYGYTF
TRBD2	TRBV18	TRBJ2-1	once	TGTGCCAGCTCCCCCCTAGCGGAGGGTTACAATGAGCAGTTCTTC	CASSPLAEGYNEQFF
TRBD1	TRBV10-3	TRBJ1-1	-	TGTGCCATCAGTGGGACGACAGGGTCCACTGAAGCTTTCTTT	CAISGTTGSTEAFF
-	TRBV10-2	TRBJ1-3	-	TGCGCCAGCACCGGGTCTCTCTCTGGAAACACCATATATTTT	CASTGSLSGNTIYF
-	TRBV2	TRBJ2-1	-	TGTACCGCGGGGCGAATCTACAATGAGCAGTTCTTC	CTAGRIYNEQFF
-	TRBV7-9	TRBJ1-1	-	TGTGCCAGCAGCTCGGTCTCAGGGATTTCCTCTGAAGCTTTCTTT	CASSSVSGISSEAFF
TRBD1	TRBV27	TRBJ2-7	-	TGTGCCAGCAGTCCCCAGACAGGGGCCTACGAGCAGTACTTC	CASSPQTGAYEQYF
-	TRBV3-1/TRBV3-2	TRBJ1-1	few	TGTGCCAGCAGCCAATTGGACTTGACCACTGAAGCTTTCTTT	CASSQLDLTTEAFF
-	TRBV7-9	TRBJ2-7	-	TGTGCCAGCAGTCGACAGGGAGGCGAGCAGTACTTC	CASSRQGGEQYF
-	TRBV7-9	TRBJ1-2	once	TGTGCCAGCAGCTTTACAGGGATTATCTATGGCTACACCTTC	CASSFTGIIYGYTF
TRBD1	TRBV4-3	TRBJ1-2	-	TGCGCCAGCAGCCAGCACACAGGGGGTGGTTATGGCTACACCTTC	CASSQHTGGGYGYTF
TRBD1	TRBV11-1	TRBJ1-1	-	TGTGCCAGCAGATACACAGGGGCGGGCATGGCTTTCTTT	CASRYTGAGMAFF
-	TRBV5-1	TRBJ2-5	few	TGCGCCAGCAGCCCCCGTGGGGGGGCAAAGACCCAGTACTTC	CASSPRGGAKTQYF